The rows below give T cell receptor beta chains drawn from one sample of a study of blood T cell repertoires in COVID-19. TCRdb's copy holds only in-frame clones and misses some; the assay was immunoSEQ multiplex PCR. Here the sample spans roughly 170,000 clones, about 83% being singletons. Specimen: PBMCs or T cells enriched from blood (not recorded which). These receptor sequences come from a woman in her forties or fifties in a cohort exposed to, infected with or recovered from COVID-19 (not recorded which). The CDR3 runs from the conserved cysteine through the conserved F or W. The D gene is left open where the match is weak. Some rows mark clone size as missing; the rest say once, few, many or name a class of expanded clone.

DNA: TGTGCCAGTAGGCCCGCAGGGGGACAGACTTTCAATCAGCCCCAGCATTTT
CDR3: CASRPAGGQTFNQPQHF
D: TRBD1
size: once
J: TRBJ1-5
length: 17
V: TRBV19

DNA: TGCGCCAGCAGCTTGGCCGGGGGGCTAGGTACAGATACGCAGTATTTT
CDR3: CASSLAGGLGTDTQYF
D: -
size: -
J: TRBJ2-3
length: 16
V: TRBV5-1

DNA: TGTGCCACCAGCAGAGGGCCTGGTAGAGGGTGGGCCCAGTACTTC
CDR3: CATSRGPGRGWAQYF
D: -
size: -
J: TRBJ2-5
length: 15
V: TRBV15

DNA: TGTGCCAGCAGCCCCGGACTGACCGGGGAGCTGTTTTTT
CDR3: CASSPGLTGELFF
D: -
size: few
J: TRBJ2-2
length: 13
V: TRBV12-3/TRBV12-4

DNA: TGCGCCAGCAGCCGCGAGGGGGCGACTAATGAAAAACTGTTTTTT
CDR3: CASSREGATNEKLFF
D: TRBD1
size: -
J: TRBJ1-4
length: 15
V: TRBV4-1

DNA: TGTGCCACCAGCTCCGGGCCTACGGCGGGACAGCCCCAGCATTTT
CDR3: CATSSGPTAGQPQHF
D: -
size: -
J: TRBJ1-5
length: 15
V: TRBV15

DNA: TGTGCCCGCAGCGTAGCTGAGGGTAGGGGGGGTTTTGGGACAGATACGCAGTATTTT
CDR3: CARSVAEGRGGFGTDTQYF
D: -
size: -
J: TRBJ2-3
length: 19
V: TRBV9

DNA: TGTGCCAGCAGCTCCGACTCCCCTGGTAGCGAAAAACTGTTTTTT
CDR3: CASSSDSPGSEKLFF
D: -
size: -
J: TRBJ1-4
length: 15
V: TRBV9

DNA: TGTGCCAGCTCACCGATGGCAGCGACTTCAACTAATGAAAAACTGTTTTTT
CDR3: CASSPMAATSTNEKLFF
D: -
size: -
J: TRBJ1-4
length: 17
V: TRBV18

DNA: TGTGCCAGTGGGGGACAGAACACAGATACGCAGTATTTT
CDR3: CASGGQNTDTQYF
D: TRBD1
size: once
J: TRBJ2-3
length: 13
V: TRBV19